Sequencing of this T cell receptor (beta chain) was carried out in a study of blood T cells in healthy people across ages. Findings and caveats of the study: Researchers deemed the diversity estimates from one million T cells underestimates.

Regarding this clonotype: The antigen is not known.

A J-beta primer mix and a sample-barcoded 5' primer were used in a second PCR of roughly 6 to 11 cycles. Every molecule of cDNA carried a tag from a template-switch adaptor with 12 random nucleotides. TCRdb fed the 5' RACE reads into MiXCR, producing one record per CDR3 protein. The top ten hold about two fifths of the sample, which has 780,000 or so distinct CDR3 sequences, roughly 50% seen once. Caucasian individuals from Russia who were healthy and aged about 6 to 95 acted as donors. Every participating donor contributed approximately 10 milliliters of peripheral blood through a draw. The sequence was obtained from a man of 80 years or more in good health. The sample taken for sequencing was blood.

In DNA form, the CDR3 reads TGTGCCATCAGTGAGTCGAGGGTCGGGAGGAGGGACTACGAGCAGTACTTC. Translation: CAISESRVGRRDYEQYF. This chain connects TRBV10-3 to TRBJ2-7; 7 nucleotides align to TRBD2. The CDR3 spans 17 residues. V trimming: 0 bases; J trimming: 3 bases; junction bases outside the gene matches: 11. Per germline, CDR1 ENHRY and CDR2 SYGVKD.